Shown below are 26 T cell receptor beta chains from a single sample sequenced in a study of blood T cell repertoires in COVID-19. Method: immunoSEQ multiplex PCR; TCRdb's copy keeps in-frame clones and lacks some. This sample has nearly 55,000 clones, with 85% to 90% found just once. Sequencing used peripheral blood. These TCRs come from a man in his 70s with active COVID-19.

The chain carries TRBV7-2 and TRBJ1-6; 9 nucleotides align to TRBD1. V shed 5 bases and J 13 bases; nucleotides not matched to a gene: 6. The CDR3 has 13 residues. Germline CDR1 and CDR2: SGHTA and FQGNSA. The CDR3 bases are TGTGCCAGCAGCATGGGACAGGGAATCCCCCTCCACTTT. It encodes CASSMGQGIPLHF.

The V call is TRBV2, the J call TRBJ2-5; D not resolved. Trimming removed 8 bases at V and 3 bases at J, with 7 bases between. The germline CDR1 and CDR2 sequences are SNHLY and FYNNEI. The CDR3 contains 11 residues. The CDR3 loop reads CASAAEETQYF. The DNA of the CDR3 is TGTGCCAGCGCGGCGGAAGAGACCCAGTACTTC.

The CDR3 region has the DNA TGTGCCAGCAGCTTATCTAGCACAGATACGCAGTATTTT. This codes for CASSLSSTDTQYF. The rearrangement joins TRBV7-9 to TRBJ2-3; D gene ambiguous. There are 13 residues in the CDR3. The V and J ends lost 2 bases and 0 bases respectively, with 3 bases between them. The germline V gene encodes CDR1 SEHNR and CDR2 FQNEAQ (reference sequence).

CDR3 bases: TGTGCCAGCAGCCACGTAGCGGGGAATGGCGAGCAGTACTTC. It yields the protein CASSHVAGNGEQYF. V gene TRBV6-2 or TRBV6-3 combines with J gene TRBJ2-7; 8 positions match TRBD2. Germline CDR1 MNHEY, CDR2 SVGEGT. The V segment lost 6 bases and the J segment 6 bases; nucleotides outside the gene matches: 10. The CDR3 length is 14 residues.

The chain recombines TRBV23-1 with TRBJ2-7; D is ambiguous. TRBV23-1 is known as an ORF, though its function is uncertain. The CDR3 loop spans 11 amino acids. Deletions cut 7 bases from V and 2 bases from J, with 6 bases between. The CDR3 region has the DNA TGCGCCAGCACACAGCCCTACGAGCAGTACTTC. Its translation is CASTQPYEQYF.

The gene calls are TRBV7-6 and TRBJ2-5; perhaps TRBD2 as D (5 bases). CDR3 length equals 14 residues. V lost 5 bases, J lost 4 bases, and 14 bases lay in between. Germline loops: CDR1 SGHVS, CDR2 FNYEAQ. CDR3 region: CASSGSSGVETQYF. The CDR3 nucleotides read TGTGCCAGCAGCGGATCCAGCGGAGTAGAGACCCAGTACTTC.

The rearrangement links TRBV19 to TRBJ1-1, with 10 bases identical to TRBD1. The CDR3 is 16 residues long. J gave up 2 bases and V 7 bases, and 10 bases lay outside the gene matches. CDR1 and CDR2 from the germline V gene are LNHDA and SQIVND (reference sequence). This CDR3 reads CASKWGTGVENTEAFF. CDR3 nucleotide sequence: TGTGCCAGTAAATGGGGGACAGGGGTGGAAAACACTGAAGCTTTCTTT. Full variable domain (outside the CDR3, taken from reference TRBV19 and TRBJ1-1): DGGITQSPKYLFRKEGQNVTLSCEQNLNHDAMYWYRQDPGQGLRLIYYSQIVNDFQKGDIAEGYSVSREKKESFPLTVTSAQKNPTAFYLCASKWGTGVENTEAFFGQGTRLTVV.

V gene TRBV24-1 combines with J gene TRBJ2-5; 9 bases line up with TRBD1. The CDR3 totals 16 residues. Germline V gene lookup returns CDR1 KGHDR and CDR2 SFDVKD. V gave up 5 bases and J gave up 5 bases; unmatched junction bases: 11. The CDR3 loop is CATSVQNRGLWETQYF. CDR3 bases: TGTGCCACCAGTGTCCAGAACAGGGGGCTGTGGGAGACCCAGTACTTC.

Worth noting for this clone: The sample contains more than one DNA sequence encoding this CDR3. The chain couples TRBV24-1 to TRBJ2-1; 10 nucleotides agree with TRBD1. The V and J ends lost 3 bases and 5 bases, in that order; junction bases with no gene match: 3. The germline CDR1 and CDR2 sequences are KGHDR and SFDVKD. The CDR3 sequence is 15 residues long. The chain's CDR3 is CATSDPGQGDNEQFF. The CDR3 DNA is TGTGCCACCAGTGATCCCGGACAGGGGGACAATGAGCAGTTCTTC.

The chain links TRBV7-2 to TRBJ1-3, with 9 bases lining up with TRBD1. Germline V CDR1 and CDR2: SGHTA, FQGNSA. Trimming cost V 0 bases and J 4 bases; bases outside gene matches: 10. The length of the CDR3 is 18 residues. The CDR3 protein is CASSLALIGTGRGNTIYF. DNA of the CDR3: TGTGCCAGCAGCTTAGCCCTTATTGGGACAGGGAGAGGAAACACCATATATTTT.

The genes are TRBV29-1 and TRBJ1-1; 7 bases align to TRBD1. The V and J ends lost 4 bases and 4 bases, in that order; junction bases with no gene match: 9. CDR1 is SQVTM, CDR2 ANQGSEA, per germline. CDR3 length: 14 amino acids. The CDR3, as DNA: TGCAGCGTTGGGGTTACGGGACAGCTCACTGAAGCTTTCTTT. Residues: CSVGVTGQLTEAFF.

For this clone: At the DNA level, this CDR3 is encoded by other sequences in the same sample as well. This chain connects TRBV15 to TRBJ2-7; D is possibly TRBD2 (7 bases). The CDR3 runs 14 residues. The germline V gene has CDR1 LNHNV and CDR2 YYDKDF (reference sequence). Trimming pared 1 base from V and 2 bases from J, leaving 9 bases between. CDR3 region: CATSRAGGPYEQYF. For the CDR3, the DNA is TGTGCCACCAGCAGAGCGGGGGGCCCCTACGAGCAGTACTTC.

This chain uses TRBV7-2 with TRBJ1-1; 10 bases are a match to TRBD1. The CDR3 consists of 15 residues. Looked up from germline, CDR1 is SGHTA and CDR2 is FQGNSA. J lost 1 base, V lost 1 base, and 0 bases had no gene match. CDR3 DNA: TGTGCCAGCAGCTTAGGGACAGGGGGGAACACTGAAGCTTTCTTT. Translating gives CASSLGTGGNTEAFF. The variable domain in full, with the rest retrieved from reference TRBV7-2 and TRBJ1-1, is GAGVSQSPSNKVTEKGKDVELRCDPISGHTALYWYRQSLGQGLEFLIYFQGNSAPDKSGLPSDRFSAERTGGSVSTLTIQRTQQEDSAVYLCASSLGTGGNTEAFFGQGTRLTVV.

This clone was counted between two and nine times. The rearrangement uses TRBV7-2 and TRBJ1-5; 9 nucleotides agree with TRBD1. CDR1 SGHTA and CDR2 FQGNSA come from the germline V gene. V lost 4 bases and J lost 4; bases outside the gene matches: 5. This CDR3 is 15 amino acids long. Here the CDR3 reads CASSSTGGLNQPQHF. DNA of the CDR3: TGTGCCAGCAGCTCCACAGGGGGCCTAAATCAGCCCCAGCATTTT.

The chain uses TRBV5-1 and TRBJ1-1, with a tentative D call TRBD1 (5 bases). The CDR3 spans 13 residues. V lost 3 bases, J lost 1 base, and 7 bases lay in between. The germline V gene encodes CDR1 SGHRS and CDR2 YFSETQ. Written as DNA, the CDR3 is TGCGCCAGCAGCTCGACAGAGAACACTGAAGCTTTCTTT. Its protein product is CASSSTENTEAFF.

The rearrangement uses TRBV5-4 and TRBJ1-2; the match to TRBD1 covers 9 bases. The CDR3 length is 16 residues. Germline CDR1 reads SGHNT; CDR2 reads YYREEE (reference sequence). Germline trimming cut 4 bases from V and 1 base from J; bases unmatched to any gene: 8. In nucleotides, the CDR3 is TGTGCCAGCAGCCCATACCGGGACAGGGTTAACTATGGCTACACCTTC. Translating gives CASSPYRDRVNYGYTF.

The chain recombines TRBV9 with TRBJ1-2, with D uncertain. Germline V CDR1 and CDR2: SGDLS, YYNGEE. The CDR3 length is 14 residues. V gave up 0 bases and J gave up 2 bases, with 8 bases separating them. CDR3 nucleotide sequence: TGTGCCAGCAGCGTAGGAGGTGGAAACTATGGCTACACCTTC. Its translation is CASSVGGGNYGYTF. The whole variable domain, remainder taken from reference TRBV9 and TRBJ1-2, is DSGVTQTPKHLITATGQRVTLRCSPRSGDLSVYWYQQSLDQGLQFLIQYYNGEERAKGNILERFSAQQFPDLHSELNLSSLELGDSALYFCASSVGGGNYGYTFGSGTRLTVV.

The CDR3 protein is CASSFDRAATGELFF. As DNA, the CDR3 is TGTGCCAGCAGTTTCGACAGGGCGGCCACCGGGGAGCTGTTTTTT. The V gene is TRBV27, the J gene TRBJ2-2, with TRBD1 matching over 7 bases. The V gene end was trimmed by 3 bases and the J gene end by 4 bases; junction bases not matched to a gene: 5. The CDR3 spans 15 residues. CDR1 is MNHEY and CDR2 is SMNVEV in the germline V gene (reference sequence).

This chain links TRBV2 with TRBJ2-1, with D perhaps matching TRBD1 (5 bases). The CDR3 spans 14 residues. The germline V and J ends were trimmed by 7 bases and 8 bases, with 18 bases remaining between them. Germline assignment: CDR1 SNHLY and CDR2 FYNNEI. This CDR3 reads CASIWGRPSDEQFF. The CDR3 DNA reads TGTGCCAGCATCTGGGGCAGGCCGTCGGATGAGCAGTTCTTC.

The chain employs TRBV25-1 and TRBJ2-7; no definite D call. From germline, CDR1 is MGHDK and CDR2 SYGVNS. This CDR3 comprises 12 residues. The V and J ends lost 4 bases and 7 bases respectively, with 11 bases between them. In DNA, the CDR3 is TGTGCCAGCAGTGTAGATTTTTATGAGCAGTACTTC. It yields the protein CASSVDFYEQYF.

The rearrangement uses TRBV6-5 and TRBJ1-6, with D possibly matching TRBD1 (5 bases). The germline V gene encodes CDR1 MNHEY and CDR2 SVGAGI. The CDR3 totals 14 residues. Trimming took 6 bases from V and 10 from J, leaving 16 bases between them. The CDR3 nucleotides read TGTGCCAGCAGCCGGGGGGGACGGGGGTCACCCCTCCACTTT. Translation: CASSRGGRGSPLHF.

This chain connects TRBV5-8 to TRBJ2-1; unclear D gene. The CDR3 contains 15 residues. Trimming shortened V by 2 bases and J by 0 bases, and 9 bases separated the two germline ends. Germline V gene sequence: CDR1 SGHTS, CDR2 YDEGEE. The chain's CDR3 is CASSFGRISYNEQFF. CDR3 in DNA: TGTGCCAGCAGCTTCGGCAGGATCTCCTACAATGAGCAGTTCTTC. The full variable domain, in which reference TRBV5-8 and TRBJ2-1 provide the parts outside the CDR3, is EAGVTQSPTHLIKTRGQQATLRCSPISGHTSVYWYQQALGLGLQFLLWYDEGEERNRGNFPPRFSGRQFPNYSSELNVNALELEDSALYLCASSFGRISYNEQFFGPGTRLTVL.

This rearrangement joins TRBV6-5 to TRBJ1-5; possible D gene TRBD1, 6 bases. From germline, CDR1 is MNHEY and CDR2 SVGAGI. The CDR3 consists of 15 residues. V shed 5 bases and J shed 6 bases, with 17 bases lying between them. Here the CDR3 reads CASSTQVGGLQPQHF. The CDR3 coding sequence is TGTGCCAGCAGTACCCAAGTGGGGGGGCTTCAGCCCCAGCATTTT.

The chain combines TRBV24-1 with TRBJ2-3; 7 bases line up with TRBD2. The CDR3 covers 15 residues. Germline lookup yields CDR1 KGHDR and CDR2 SFDVKD. V trimming: 4 bases; J trimming: 4 bases; junction bases outside the gene matches: 7. CDR3 DNA: TGTGCCACCAGTGACCCGGGGGGTCCCGCAGATACGCAGTATTTT. It specifies CATSDPGGPADTQYF.

The rearrangement joins TRBV7-9 to TRBJ1-5; tentative D call: TRBD1 (5 bases). V was pared by 0 bases and J by 5 bases, with 14 bases between. This CDR3 has 16 residues. Germline lookup yields CDR1 SEHNR and CDR2 FQNEAQ (reference sequence). This CDR3 is CASSLAGSRDYQPQHF. The CDR3, as DNA: TGTGCCAGCAGCTTAGCAGGAAGCAGGGATTATCAGCCCCAGCATTTT.

The chain is built from TRBV4-3 and TRBJ1-1; D may be TRBD1 (6 bases). Germline V gives CDR1 LGHNA, CDR2 YSLEER. Trimming left V 3 bases short and J 1 base short, with 6 bases between. This CDR3 spans 13 amino acids. The CDR3 protein is CASSQDRNTEAFF. CDR3 coding DNA: TGCGCCAGCAGCCAGGACAGGAACACTGAAGCTTTCTTT.